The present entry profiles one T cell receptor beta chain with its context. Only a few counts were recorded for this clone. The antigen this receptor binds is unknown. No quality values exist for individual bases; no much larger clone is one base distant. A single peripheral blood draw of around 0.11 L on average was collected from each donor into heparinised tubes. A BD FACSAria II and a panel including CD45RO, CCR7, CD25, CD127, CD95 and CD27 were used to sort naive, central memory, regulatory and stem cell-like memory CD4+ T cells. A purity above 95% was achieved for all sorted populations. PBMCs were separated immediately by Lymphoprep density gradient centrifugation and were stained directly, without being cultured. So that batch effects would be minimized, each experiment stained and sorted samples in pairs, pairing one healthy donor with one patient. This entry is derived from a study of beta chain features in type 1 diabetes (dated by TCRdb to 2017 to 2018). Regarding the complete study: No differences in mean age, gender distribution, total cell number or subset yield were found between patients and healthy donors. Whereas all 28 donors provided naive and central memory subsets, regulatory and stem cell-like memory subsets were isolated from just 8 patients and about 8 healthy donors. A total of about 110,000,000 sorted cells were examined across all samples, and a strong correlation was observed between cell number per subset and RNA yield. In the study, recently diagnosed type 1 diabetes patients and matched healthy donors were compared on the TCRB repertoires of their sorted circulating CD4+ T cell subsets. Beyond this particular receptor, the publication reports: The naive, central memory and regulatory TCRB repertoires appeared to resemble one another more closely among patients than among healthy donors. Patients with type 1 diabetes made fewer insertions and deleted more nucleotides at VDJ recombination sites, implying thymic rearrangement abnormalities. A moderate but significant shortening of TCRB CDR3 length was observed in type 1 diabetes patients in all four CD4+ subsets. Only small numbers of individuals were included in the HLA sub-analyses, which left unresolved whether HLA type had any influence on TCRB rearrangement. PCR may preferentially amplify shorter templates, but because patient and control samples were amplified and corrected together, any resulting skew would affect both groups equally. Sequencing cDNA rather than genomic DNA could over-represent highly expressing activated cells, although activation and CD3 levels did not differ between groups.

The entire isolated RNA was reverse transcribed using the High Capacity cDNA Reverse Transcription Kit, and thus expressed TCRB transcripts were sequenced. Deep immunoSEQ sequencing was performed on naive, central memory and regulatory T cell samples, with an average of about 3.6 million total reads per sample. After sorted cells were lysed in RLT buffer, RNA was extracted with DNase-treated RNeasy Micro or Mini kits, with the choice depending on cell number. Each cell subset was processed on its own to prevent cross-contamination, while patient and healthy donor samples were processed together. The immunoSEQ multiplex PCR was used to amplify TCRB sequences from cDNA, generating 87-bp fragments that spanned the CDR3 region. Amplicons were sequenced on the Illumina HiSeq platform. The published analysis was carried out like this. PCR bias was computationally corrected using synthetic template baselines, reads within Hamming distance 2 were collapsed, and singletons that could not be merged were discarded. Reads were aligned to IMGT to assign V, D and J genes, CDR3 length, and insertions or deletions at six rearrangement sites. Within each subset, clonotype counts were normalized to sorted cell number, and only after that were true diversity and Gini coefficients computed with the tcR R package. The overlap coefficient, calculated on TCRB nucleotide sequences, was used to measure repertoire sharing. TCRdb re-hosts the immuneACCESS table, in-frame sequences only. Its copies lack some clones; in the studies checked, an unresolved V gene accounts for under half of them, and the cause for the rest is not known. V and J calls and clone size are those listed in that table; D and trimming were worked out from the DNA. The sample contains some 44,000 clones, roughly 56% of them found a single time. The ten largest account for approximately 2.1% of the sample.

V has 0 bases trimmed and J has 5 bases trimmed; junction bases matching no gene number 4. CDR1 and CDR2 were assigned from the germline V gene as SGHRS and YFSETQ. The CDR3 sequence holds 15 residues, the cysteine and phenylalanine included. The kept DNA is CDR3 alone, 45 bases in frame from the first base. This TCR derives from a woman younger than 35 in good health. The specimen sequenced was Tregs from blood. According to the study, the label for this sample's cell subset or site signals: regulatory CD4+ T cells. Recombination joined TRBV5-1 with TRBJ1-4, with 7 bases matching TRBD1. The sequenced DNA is TGCGCCAGCAGCTTGGGAACACAGGGGAATGAAAAACTGTTTTTT. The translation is CASSLGTQGNEKLFF.